This T cell receptor beta chain is drawn from a study of human T cells and chemical hapten exposure. Time point reported: pre-sensitization, week 0. Stated treatment: therapeutic diphenylcyclopropenone sensitization with weekly scalp DPC. In its sample, this clonotype was seen many times. Germline CDR1 is DFQATT and CDR2 is SNEGSKA (reference sequence). This CDR3 is built from 12 residues. The V end was cut by 6 bases, the J end by 13 bases, with 20 bases between. TCRdb re-derived calls from the RACE reads in MiXCR, one entry per CDR3 protein. Of tens of thousands of distinct CDR3 sequences in the sample, 10% to 11% were seen once.

The V gene is TRBV20-1, the J gene TRBJ2-3; D is unresolved. The input for sequencing was whole blood, taken in connection with sensitization to the hapten diphenylcyclopropenone (DPC). The source of this sequence is a woman between 45 and 60 years old with alopecia areata. Some clones in this sample may be carry-over from other donors' samples. CDR3 DNA sequence: TGCAGTGCCCCGCTTAACCAGTCCCCCGAGTATTTT. Amino acid sequence: CSAPLNQSPEYF.